The 6 T cell receptor beta chains below were found in one sample sequenced in a study of CD8 T cells in ankylosing spondylitis. Whole-study results and caveats: A TCR beta motif of roughly 8 highly homologous variants seemed to mark ankylosing spondylitis blood.

These receptors' antigens are unknown. Using its own MiXCR run on the 5' RACE reads, TCRdb lists one record per CDR3 protein. Here the sample spans hundreds of thousands of distinct CDR3 sequences, approximately 12% being singletons. Sequences were obtained from blood, either unsorted or a sorted T cell fraction (not recorded which). These receptors originate from a male donor with ankylosing spondylitis.

This clonotype occurred many times. This sequence joins TRBV20-1 and TRBJ1-2; no clear D. CDR1 and CDR2 (germline): DFQATT, SNEGSKA (reference sequence). The CDR3 extends over 12 amino acids. V was cut by 0 bases and J by 6 bases, with 8 bases left in between. CDR3 loop: CSARDWKDGYTF. The CDR3 nucleotides are TGCAGTGCTAGAGATTGGAAGGATGGCTACACCTTC.

This clonotype was counted many times. V and J are TRBV20-1 and TRBJ2-3; 7 positions agree with TRBD1. With V trimmed by 5 bases and J by 1 base, 9 bases remained unmatched. The germline gives CDR1 DFQATT, CDR2 SNEGSKA (reference sequence). The CDR3 has 15 amino acids. The CDR3 DNA reads TGCAGTGCTGGGAGAGGGGGCTATGGCACAGATACGCAGTATTTT. This encodes CSAGRGGYGTDTQYF.

The CDR3 nucleotides are TGTGCCAGCAGTCCCGAGGTAGGGACCCAGTACTTC. Protein: CASSPEVGTQYF. The chain employs TRBV7-6 and TRBJ2-5; no reliable D call. The V end lost 6 bases, the J end lost 7 bases, and 12 bases lay between the germline ends. The CDR3 loop spans 12 amino acids. CDR1 SGHVS and CDR2 FNYEAQ come from the germline V gene.

This clonotype occurred a few times. The J gene is TRBJ2-7, the V gene TRBV7-9, with D perhaps matching TRBD2 (7 bases). V shed 8 bases and J shed 0 bases, with 14 bases lying between them. The CDR3 contains 14 residues. Germline loops: CDR1 SEHNR, CDR2 FQNEAQ (reference sequence). CDR3 nucleotide sequence: TGTGCCAGCGCTTGGGGGGGCATCTCCTACGAGCAGTACTTC. Translation gives CASAWGGISYEQYF.

This clonotype was detected only a few times. The V and J genes are TRBV12-5 and TRBJ2-2; 8 bases match TRBD1. The V gene end was trimmed by 4 bases and the J gene end by 5 bases; junction bases not matched to a gene: 3. The CDR3 sequence is 14 residues long. Germline V gives CDR1 LGHNT, CDR2 FRNRAP. CDR3 nucleotide sequence: TGTGCTAGTGGTTCTCAGGGGGCTACCGGGGAGCTGTTTTTT. Amino acid sequence: CASGSQGATGELFF.

The sample holds a few counts of this clonotype. This chain joins TRBV2 and TRBJ2-4, with a tentative D call TRBD1 (5 bases). CDR1 SNHLY and CDR2 FYNNEI come from the germline V gene. V was pared by 0 bases and J by 9 bases, with 12 bases between. This CDR3 is 14 amino acids long. The DNA of the CDR3 is TGTGCCAGCAGTGAAGCGCTTCAGGGTAGCATTCAGTACTTC. Amino acids: CASSEALQGSIQYF.